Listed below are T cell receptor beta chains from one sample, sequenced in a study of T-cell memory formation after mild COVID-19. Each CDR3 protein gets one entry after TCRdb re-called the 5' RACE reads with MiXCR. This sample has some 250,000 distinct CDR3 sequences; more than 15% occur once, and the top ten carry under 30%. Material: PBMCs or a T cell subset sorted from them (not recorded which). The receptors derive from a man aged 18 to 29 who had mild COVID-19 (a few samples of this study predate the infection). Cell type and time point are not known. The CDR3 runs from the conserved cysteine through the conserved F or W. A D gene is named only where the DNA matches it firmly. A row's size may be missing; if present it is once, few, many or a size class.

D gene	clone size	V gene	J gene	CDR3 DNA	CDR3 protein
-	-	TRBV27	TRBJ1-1	TGTGCCAGCAGCCCACTGGCAGGTGTGAACACTGAAGCTTTCTTT	CASSPLAGVNTEAFF
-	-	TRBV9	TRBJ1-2	TGTGCCAGCAGCCCCCCCGCGGGGAACTATGGCTACACCTTC	CASSPPAGNYGYTF
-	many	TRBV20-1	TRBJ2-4	TGCAGTGCTAGACCCATGGACCCTAATCATCTAGCCAAAAACATTCAGTACTTC	CSARPMDPNHLAKNIQYF
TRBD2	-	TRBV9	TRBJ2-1	TGTGCCAGCAGCGCCACGGGACTAGCGGGACACAATGAGCAGTTCTTC	CASSATGLAGHNEQFF
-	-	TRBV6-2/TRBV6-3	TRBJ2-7	TGTGCCAGCAGTTACTCCAGAGACTCCAGCTCCTACGAGCAGTACTTC	CASSYSRDSSSYEQYF
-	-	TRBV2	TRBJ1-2	TGTGCCAGCCGGGACCTCTTGAACTATGGCTACACCTTC	CASRDLLNYGYTF
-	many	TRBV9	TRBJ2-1	TGTGCCAGCAGCCTAGGAGGGGGCCAGTACAATGAGCAGTTCTTC	CASSLGGGQYNEQFF
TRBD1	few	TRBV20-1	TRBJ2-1	TGCAGTGCTAGAGATCGGGGTGGGGACAGGGTAGGGAATGAGCAGTTCTTC	CSARDRGGDRVGNEQFF
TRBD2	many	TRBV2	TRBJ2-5	TGTGCCAGCTGGACTAGCGGGGGGGCGTCTCAAGAGACCCAGTACTTC	CASWTSGGASQETQYF
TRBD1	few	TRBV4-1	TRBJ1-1	TGCGCCAGCAGCCCACGTCTCCGGGACAGTGAAGCTTTCTTT	CASSPRLRDSEAFF
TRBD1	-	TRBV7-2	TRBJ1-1	TGTGCCAGCAGCTCCTATGGGACAGGGACTGAAGCTTTCTTT	CASSSYGTGTEAFF
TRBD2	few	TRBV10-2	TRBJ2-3	TGCGCCAGCAGGGGACTAGCGAGGGACACAGATACGCAGTATTTT	CASRGLARDTDTQYF
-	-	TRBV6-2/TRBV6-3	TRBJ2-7	TGTGCCAGCAGTCGACCGACGGGTGATGATATCTACGAGCAGTACTTC	CASSRPTGDDIYEQYF
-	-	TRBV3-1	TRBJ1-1	TGTGCCAGCAGCCATATAAGGGGTAGAAACACTGAAGCTTTCTTT	CASSHIRGRNTEAFF
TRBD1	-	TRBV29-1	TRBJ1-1	TGCAGCGTTGATCGAGGGGGCATGGGAACTGAAGCTTTCTTT	CSVDRGGMGTEAFF
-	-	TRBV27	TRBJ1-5	TGTGCCAGCAGTTTGGACAGCTATAGCAATCAGCCCCAGCATTTT	CASSLDSYSNQPQHF
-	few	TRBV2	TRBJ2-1	TGTGCCAGCAGCCAAGGACGGTACTCCTACAATGAGCAGTTCTTC	CASSQGRYSYNEQFF
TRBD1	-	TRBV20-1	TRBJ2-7	TGCAGTGGGAGGGACAGGGAACCTTACGAGCAGTACTTC	CSGRDREPYEQYF
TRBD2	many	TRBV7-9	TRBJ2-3	TGTGCCAGCAGCCCTCCAGCGGGGGGGCAGACAGATACGCAGTATTTT	CASSPPAGGQTDTQYF
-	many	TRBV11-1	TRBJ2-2	TGTGCCAGCAGCTTACCCCTCGCGGAGACCGGGGAGCTGTTTTTT	CASSLPLAETGELFF